The next 15 T cell receptor beta chains were all read from a single sample in a study of shared clonotypes between healthy human individuals. Here immunoSEQ multiplex PCR was the method, and the copy in TCRdb shows in-frame clones only, minus some. Counted here are under 550,000 clones, about 96% occurring once; the ten biggest clones make up 0.055% to 0.075%. The sequencing sample was made of naive CD4+ T cells sorted from blood. The subset here: CD45RA+ positively selected. Receptor source: a woman between 25 and 40 years old in good health.

The rearrangement uses TRBV28 and TRBJ2-7, with TRBD2 matching 13 bases. The germline V gene has CDR1 MDHEN and CDR2 SYDVKM. The CDR3 has 15 residues. With 5 bases clipped from V and 2 bases from J, the junction kept 3 bases outside the gene matches. CDR3 bases: TGTGCCAGCAGTCGGACTAGCGGGGGAACCTACGAGCAGTACTTC. Translating gives CASSRTSGGTYEQYF.

The chain uses TRBV2 and TRBJ2-2; 10 nucleotides align to TRBD2. CDR1 SNHLY and CDR2 FYNNEI come from the germline V gene. V was clipped by 3 bases and J by 6 bases; unmatched bases: 4. The CDR3 length is 15 residues. The CDR3 here is CASSEGLAWSGELFF. For the CDR3, the DNA is TGTGCCAGCAGTGAGGGACTAGCGTGGTCCGGGGAGCTGTTTTTT.

This sequence joins TRBV28 and TRBJ1-3; maybe TRBD1 (5 bases). Germline CDR1 is MDHEN and CDR2 is SYDVKM. The CDR3 has 14 residues. V was clipped by 5 bases and J by 4 bases, with 12 bases between them. CDR3 sequence: CASSGDPIGNTIYF. The CDR3 coding sequence is TGTGCCAGCAGTGGGGACCCCATCGGAAACACCATATATTTT.

This chain connects TRBV29-1 to TRBJ2-1, with 7 bases lining up with TRBD1. CDR3 length: 14 residues. V trimming: 4 bases; J trimming: 1 base; junction bases outside the gene matches: 4. The germline V gene has CDR1 SQVTM and CDR2 ANQGSEA. The CDR3 DNA is TGCAGCGTTGTACGGGACAGTTCCTACAATGAGCAGTTCTTC. Its protein is CSVVRDSSYNEQFF.

The chain employs TRBV7-5 and TRBJ2-1; the table's D call, TRBD1, was not checked against the DNA. TRBV7-5 is noted as a pseudogene. This CDR3 has 16 residues. CDR3 loop: CVRSFFLQGGLHAQFF. CDR3 DNA sequence: TGTGTCAGAAGCTTTTTTCTACAGGGCGGCTTACATGCGCAGTTCTTC.

This chain connects TRBV5-4 to TRBJ2-1; TRBD1 agrees at 10 bases. From germline, CDR1 is SGHNT and CDR2 YYREEE (reference sequence). Trimming cost V 4 bases and J 2 bases; bases outside gene matches: 3. This CDR3 has 15 residues. CDR3 nucleotides: TGTGCCAGCAGCGGGGGGACAGGGGCCTACAATGAGCAGTTCTTC. It yields the protein CASSGGTGAYNEQFF.

The rearrangement uses TRBV6-5 and TRBJ2-7; TRBD2 aligns across 12 bases. The ends lost 4 bases at V and 3 bases at J; junction bases unmatched: 4. The CDR3 contains 15 residues. Germline CDR1 and CDR2: MNHEY and SVGAGI. CDR3 loop: CASSSGLAGIYEQYF. Here the CDR3 DNA reads TGTGCCAGCAGTTCCGGACTAGCGGGAATCTACGAGCAGTACTTC.

V gene TRBV7-9 combines with J gene TRBJ2-1; no clear D gene. V was trimmed by 6 bases and J by 4 bases, leaving 4 bases between them. CDR3 length: 11 residues. Germline V gene sequence: CDR1 SEHNR, CDR2 FQNEAQ (reference sequence). CDR3 sequence reads: CASRAYNEQFF. The CDR3 DNA sequence: TGTGCCAGCAGGGCGTACAATGAGCAGTTCTTC.

V and J are TRBV10-3 and TRBJ2-7; 12 nucleotides align to TRBD1. The CDR3 loop spans 15 amino acids. V lost 5 bases to trimming and J lost 5 bases; unmatched junction nucleotides: 7. CDR1 is ENHRY, CDR2 SYGVKD, per germline. The CDR3 loop is CAISLGGQGAHEQYF. In DNA, the CDR3 is TGTGCCATCAGTCTCGGGGGACAGGGGGCCCACGAGCAGTACTTC.

V usage is TRBV6-4 and J usage is TRBJ1-5; D uncertain. The CDR3 runs to 15 residues. The germline CDR1 and CDR2 sequences are MRHNA and SNTAGT. The V and J ends lost 2 bases and 0 bases respectively, with 8 bases between them. The CDR3 loop is CASSDTAGSNQPQHF. CDR3 DNA sequence: TGTGCCAGCAGTGACACGGCAGGTAGCAATCAGCCCCAGCATTTT.

The V gene is TRBV18, the J gene TRBJ1-1; 8 bases agree with TRBD1. In germline, CDR1 is KGHSH, CDR2 LQKENI. The CDR3 consists of 13 residues. V was clipped by 7 bases and J by 4 bases; unmatched bases: 5. The DNA for the CDR3 is TGTGCCAGCTTTTCGGACAGGGTCACTGAAGCTTTCTTT. Protein: CASFSDRVTEAFF.

This chain connects TRBV4-1 to TRBJ2-1; 13 nucleotides line up with TRBD2. This CDR3 has 17 residues. V was pared by 3 bases and J by 4 bases, with 6 bases of the junction left unmatched. Germline V gene sequence: CDR1 MGHRA, CDR2 YSYEKL. Here the CDR3 reads CASSHPTSGRQYNEQFF. The CDR3 nucleotides read TGCGCCAGCAGCCACCCGACTAGCGGGAGGCAATACAATGAGCAGTTCTTC.

This sequence joins TRBV9 and TRBJ1-5; 10 bases map to TRBD1. The CDR3 loop spans 14 amino acids. V lost 2 bases to trimming and J lost 9 bases; unmatched junction nucleotides: 5. Germline-derived CDR1 and CDR2 are SGDLS and YYNGEE. The CDR3 loop reads CASSVTGGGGPQHF. CDR3 bases: TGTGCCAGCAGCGTGACAGGGGGCGGCGGGCCCCAGCATTTT.

V is TRBV7-9 and J is TRBJ1-2; D uncertain. V lost 3 bases to trimming and J lost 4 bases, with 15 bases between them. The CDR3 runs 15 residues. Germline V gives CDR1 SEHNR, CDR2 FQNEAQ (reference sequence). For the CDR3, the DNA is TGTGCCAGCAGCTTTCTGCAGGCCGATCTCTATGGCTACACCTTC. Translating it yields CASSFLQADLYGYTF.

The V call is TRBV2, the J call TRBJ2-1; the match to TRBD2 covers 10 bases. This CDR3 spans 18 amino acids. V lost 7 bases to trimming and J lost 4 bases; unmatched junction nucleotides: 16. The germline V gene has CDR1 SNHLY and CDR2 FYNNEI. The CDR3 is CASTSSAGGPPSYNEQFF. CDR3 sequence (DNA): TGTGCCAGCACTTCCTCAGCGGGAGGGCCCCCATCATACAATGAGCAGTTCTTC. Full variable domain (outside the CDR3, taken from reference TRBV2 and TRBJ2-1): EPEVTQTPSHQVTQMGQEVILRCVPISNHLYFYWYRQILGQKVEFLVSFYNNEISEKSEIFDDQFSVERPDGSNFTLKIRSTKLEDSAMYFCASTSSAGGPPSYNEQFFGPGTRLTVL.